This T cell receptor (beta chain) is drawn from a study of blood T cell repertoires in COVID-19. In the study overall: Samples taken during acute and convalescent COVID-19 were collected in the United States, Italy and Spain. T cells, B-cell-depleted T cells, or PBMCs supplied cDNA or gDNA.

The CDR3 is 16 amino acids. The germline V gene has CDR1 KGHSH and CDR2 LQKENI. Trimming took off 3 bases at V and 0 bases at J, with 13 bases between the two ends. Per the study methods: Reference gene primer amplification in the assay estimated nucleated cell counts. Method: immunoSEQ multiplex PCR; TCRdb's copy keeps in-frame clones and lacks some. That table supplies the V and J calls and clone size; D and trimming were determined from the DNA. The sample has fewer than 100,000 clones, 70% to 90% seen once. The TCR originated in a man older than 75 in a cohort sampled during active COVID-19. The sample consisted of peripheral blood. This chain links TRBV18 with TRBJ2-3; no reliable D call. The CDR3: CASSPSMTTSTDTQYF. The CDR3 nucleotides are TGTGCCAGCTCACCCTCTATGACAACTAGCACAGATACGCAGTATTTT.